This TCR beta chain was identified in a study of cytomegalovirus exposure and HLA in healthy donors. Broader study findings: CMV serostatus was the only immune exposure information that was available. Cytomegalovirus status, reportedly, was diagnosed with high specificity and sensitivity by the classifier. It was reported that TCR beta sequences correctly inferred the HLA-A and HLA-B alleles for most subjects.

This PCR relied on a set of 60 Vbeta primers and 13 Jbeta primers. The protocol was immunoSEQ multiplex PCR, while the TCRdb copy is restricted to in-frame clones and leaves out a portion. This repertoire shows about 170,000 clones, under 85% found once; its top ten account for roughly 2.5%. Note on this clone: Its cognate antigen is unknown.

This CDR3 is 16 amino acids long. Germline CDR1 reads MDHEN; CDR2 reads SYDVKM. The V end was cut by 7 bases, the J end by 7 bases, with 20 bases between. This TCR was sampled from a human donor in good health. The sequencing input was PBMCs. V is TRBV28 and J is TRBJ1-6; a possible D gene is TRBD1 (6 bases). The CDR3 loop is CASTTQGGRVNSPLHF. The CDR3 nucleotides read TGTGCCAGCACCACCCAAGGGGGACGGGTGAATTCACCCCTCCACTTT.